This TCR beta chain was identified during a study of blood T cell repertoires in COVID-19. Across the whole study: COVID-19 samples collected from the United States, Italy and Spain covered acute and convalescent phases.

Per the original data handling: Estimated nucleated cell counts came from reference gene primer amplification. TCRdb keeps only in-frame clones here, not all; method: immunoSEQ multiplex PCR. The DNA gave D and trimming, while V, J and clone size come from that table. This sample carries 250,000 to 300,000 clones, roughly 90% of them seen once, and the ten largest clones take around 1%. The CDR3 runs to 16 residues. CDR1 is SGDLS, CDR2 YYNGEE, per germline. V dropped 2 bases and J dropped 0; count of bases not matched to a gene: 3. Sample: PBMCs or T cells enriched from blood (not recorded which). The chain combines TRBV9 with TRBJ1-3, with TRBD1 identical over 9 bases. This receptor was identified in a woman aged 25 to 39 who had recovered from COVID-19. The CDR3 region has the DNA TGTGCCAGCAGCGTCCGGGACAGGGACTCTGGAAACACCATATATTTT. Amino acids: CASSVRDRDSGNTIYF.